This TCR beta chain comes out of a study of cytomegalovirus exposure and HLA in healthy donors. Vbeta (60) and Jbeta (13) primers were used in the PCR. Method: immunoSEQ multiplex PCR; TCRdb's copy keeps in-frame clones and lacks some. The table records under 200,000 clones, around 81% of them present only once. Germline CDR1 and CDR2: SGHKS and YYEKEE (reference sequence). Trimming left V 4 bases short and J 7 bases short, with 12 bases between. This CDR3 comprises 13 residues. The genes are TRBV5-5 and TRBJ2-1; D is possibly TRBD1 (6 bases). This TCR came from a woman between 18 and 29 years old in good health and CMV-seropositive. Sequencing used PBMCs. CDR3: CASSLITGNEQFF. The DNA for the CDR3 is TGTGCCAGCAGCCTCATCACAGGGAATGAGCAGTTCTTC.